This T cell receptor (beta chain) was recovered during a study of blood T cell repertoires in COVID-19. Background on the study: From the United States, Italy and Spain came samples of acute and convalescent COVID-19.

This CDR3 has 17 amino acids. After removal of 3 bases from V and 0 bases from J, the junction contained 6 bases not matched to a gene. The germline V gene encodes CDR1 KGHSH and CDR2 LQKENI. In the authors' workflow: Nucleated cell number was recorded as an estimate derived from reference gene primer amplification. Libraries were prepared by immunoSEQ multiplex PCR; TCRdb keeps only in-frame clonotypes and omits some of them. That table furnishes V, J and clone size, whereas the DNA furnished D and trimming. Here the sample spans a few hundred thousand clones, approximately 92% being singletons. Sequencing used PBMCs or T cells enriched from blood (not recorded which). The J gene is TRBJ2-2, the V gene TRBV18, with 8 bases matching TRBD1. The receptor comes from a man between 18 and 35 years old who had recovered from COVID-19. The CDR3 DNA reads TGTGCCAGCTCACCCCACGACAGGGGAGCGAACACCGGGGAGCTGTTTTTT. Translated: CASSPHDRGANTGELFF. The variable domain in full, with the rest retrieved from reference TRBV18 and TRBJ2-2, is NAGVMQNPRHLVRRRGQEARLRCSPMKGHSHVYWYRQLPEEGLKFMVYLQKENIIDESGMPKERFSAEFPKEGPSILRIQQVVRGDSAAYFCASSPHDRGANTGELFFGEGSRLTVL.